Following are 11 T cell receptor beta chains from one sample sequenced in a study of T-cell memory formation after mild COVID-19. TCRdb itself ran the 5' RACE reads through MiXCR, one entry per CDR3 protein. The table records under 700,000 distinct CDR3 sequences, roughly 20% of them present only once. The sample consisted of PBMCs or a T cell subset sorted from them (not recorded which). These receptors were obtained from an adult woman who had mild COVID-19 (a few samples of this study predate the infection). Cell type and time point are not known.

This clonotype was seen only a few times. The CDR3 DNA is TGTGCCAGCCACCGGATACAGGGCAGGTACACTGAAGCTTTCTTT. Its translation: CASHRIQGRYTEAFF. The rearrangement uses TRBV11-2 and TRBJ1-1; possibly TRBD1 for D (6 bases). The CDR3 is 15 residues long. The V gene's germline CDR1 is SGHAT and CDR2 FQNNGV. V was clipped by 8 bases and J by 3 bases, with 19 bases between them.

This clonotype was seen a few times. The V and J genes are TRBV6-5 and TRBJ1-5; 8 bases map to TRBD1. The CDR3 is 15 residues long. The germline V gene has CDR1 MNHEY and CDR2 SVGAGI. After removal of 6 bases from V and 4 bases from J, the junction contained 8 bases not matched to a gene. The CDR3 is CASSQGQGWNQPQHF. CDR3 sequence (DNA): TGTGCCAGCAGCCAAGGACAGGGATGGAATCAGCCCCAGCATTTT.

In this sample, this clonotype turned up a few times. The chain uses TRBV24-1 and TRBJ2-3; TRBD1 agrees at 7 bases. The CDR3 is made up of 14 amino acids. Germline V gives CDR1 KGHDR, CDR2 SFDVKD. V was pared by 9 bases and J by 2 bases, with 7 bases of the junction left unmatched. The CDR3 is CATRLGQDTDTQYF. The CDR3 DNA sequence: TGTGCCACCCGCCTTGGACAGGACACAGATACGCAGTATTTT.

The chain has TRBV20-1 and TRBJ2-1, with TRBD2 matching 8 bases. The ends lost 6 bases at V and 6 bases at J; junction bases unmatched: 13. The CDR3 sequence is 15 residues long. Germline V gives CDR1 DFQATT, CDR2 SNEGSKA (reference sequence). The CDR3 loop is CSALRGGGLGNEQFF. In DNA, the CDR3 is TGCAGTGCCCTACGGGGCGGGGGGTTAGGCAATGAGCAGTTCTTC.

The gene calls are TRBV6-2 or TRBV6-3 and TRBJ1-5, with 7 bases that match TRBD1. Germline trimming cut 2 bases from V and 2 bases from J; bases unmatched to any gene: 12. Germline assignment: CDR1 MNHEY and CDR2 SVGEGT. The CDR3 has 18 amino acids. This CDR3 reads CASSYETGYGGGNQPQHF. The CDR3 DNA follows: TGTGCCAGCAGTTACGAGACAGGGTATGGGGGTGGCAATCAGCCCCAGCATTTT.

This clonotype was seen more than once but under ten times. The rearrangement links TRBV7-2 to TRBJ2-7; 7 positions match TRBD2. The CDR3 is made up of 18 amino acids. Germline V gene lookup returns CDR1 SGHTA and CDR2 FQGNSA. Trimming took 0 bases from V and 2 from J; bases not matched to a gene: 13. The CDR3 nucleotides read TGTGCCAGCAGCTTAGCGGCGGGGCTGGGAGGGCCAACCTACGAGCAGTACTTC. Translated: CASSLAAGLGGPTYEQYF.

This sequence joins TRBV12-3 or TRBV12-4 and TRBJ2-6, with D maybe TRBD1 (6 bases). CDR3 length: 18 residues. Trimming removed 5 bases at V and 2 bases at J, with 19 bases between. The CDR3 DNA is TGTGCCAGCAGTCCCTTCGGCAGGGGACCTCCTGGGGCCAACGTCCTGACTTTC. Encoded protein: CASSPFGRGPPGANVLTF.

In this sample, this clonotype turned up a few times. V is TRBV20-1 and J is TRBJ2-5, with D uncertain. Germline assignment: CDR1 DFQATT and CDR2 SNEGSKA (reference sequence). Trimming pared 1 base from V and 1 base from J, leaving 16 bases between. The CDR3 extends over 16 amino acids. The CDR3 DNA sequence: TGCAGTGCTAGAGGAAGAACTACGGCAGGCCAAGAGACCCAGTACTTC. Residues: CSARGRTTAGQETQYF.

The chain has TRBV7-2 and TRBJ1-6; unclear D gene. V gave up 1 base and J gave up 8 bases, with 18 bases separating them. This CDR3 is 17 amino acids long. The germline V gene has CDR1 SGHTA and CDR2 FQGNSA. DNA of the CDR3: TGTGCCAGCAGCTTAGTGGGGATAAGAAGCCCGGATTCACCCCTCCACTTT. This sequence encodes CASSLVGIRSPDSPLHF.

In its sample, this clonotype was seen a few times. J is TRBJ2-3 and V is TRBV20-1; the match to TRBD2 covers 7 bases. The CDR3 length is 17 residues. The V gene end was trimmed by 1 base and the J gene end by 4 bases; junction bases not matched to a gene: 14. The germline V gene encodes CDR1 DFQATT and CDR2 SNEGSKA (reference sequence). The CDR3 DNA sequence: TGCAGTGCTAGAGCGGGCGGGAGCTCGATTGGACCAGATACGCAGTATTTT. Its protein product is CSARAGGSSIGPDTQYF.

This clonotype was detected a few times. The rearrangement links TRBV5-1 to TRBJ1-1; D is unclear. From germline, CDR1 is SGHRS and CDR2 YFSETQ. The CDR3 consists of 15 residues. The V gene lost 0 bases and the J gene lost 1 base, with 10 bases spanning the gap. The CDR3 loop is CASSLDRTENTEAFF. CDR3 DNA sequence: TGCGCCAGCAGCTTGGATCGGACCGAGAACACTGAAGCTTTCTTT.